The 20 T cell receptor beta chains listed next were all sequenced from one sample in a study of blood T cell repertoires in COVID-19 (dated by TCRdb to about 2020). The library was built by means of the immunoSEQ multiplex PCR assay. TCRdb's version of the immuneACCESS table is confined to in-frame rearrangements and falls short of the full clone set. An unresolved V gene accounts for under half of the shortfall where checked; the remainder is of unknown origin. The sample data list 150,000 or so clones, and around 83% of these were observed just once. 8.2% of the sample is in the top ten clones. Material: peripheral blood. The receptors come from a woman aged 60-75 years with acute or convalescent COVID-19.

The rearrangement uses TRBV9 and TRBJ1-1; a weak D match, TRBD1 (6 bases). Between the trimmed V and J ends, which lost 4 bases and 1 base, there was a span of 17 bases. This CDR3 has 16 amino acids. Germline V gene lookup returns CDR1 SGDLS and CDR2 YYNGEE. CDR3 bases: TGTGCCAGCAGCCCTAATACCGGGACACCGAACACTGAAGCTTTCTTT. This sequence encodes CASSPNTGTPNTEAFF.

V and J are TRBV29-1 and TRBJ2-7; D may be TRBD1 (6 bases). The CDR3 runs to 12 residues. Germline assignment: CDR1 SQVTM and CDR2 ANQGSEA. V lost 3 bases to trimming and J lost 3 bases, with 9 bases between them. CDR3 amino acids: CSVDGRGYEQYF. The DNA for the CDR3 is TGCAGCGTTGACGGCAGGGGCTACGAGCAGTACTTC.

The chain carries TRBV20-1 and TRBJ1-2; D remains ambiguous. CDR1 and CDR2 (germline): DFQATT, SNEGSKA (reference sequence). This CDR3 has 11 amino acids. V was shortened by 4 bases and J by 6 bases, with 9 bases between the two germline ends. The CDR3 nucleotides read TGCAGTGCTACACATAATGATGGCTACACCTTC. It encodes CSATHNDGYTF.

This clone was recorded once. The chain joins TRBV5-5 to TRBJ1-6; D may be TRBD1 (6 bases). Germline V gives CDR1 SGHKS, CDR2 YYEKEE (reference sequence). The CDR3 sequence is 16 residues long. With 4 bases removed from V and 7 bases from J, the gap between germline ends came to 18 bases. CDR3 residues: CASSRRETGWNSPLHF. The CDR3 DNA reads TGTGCCAGCAGCCGAAGGGAAACAGGGTGGAATTCACCCCTCCACTTT.

V gene TRBV5-1 combines with J gene TRBJ1-2; no firm D call. Germline loops: CDR1 SGHRS, CDR2 YFSETQ. V was pared by 0 bases and J by 0 bases, with 9 bases between. The CDR3 covers 15 residues. The CDR3 protein is CASSLGPVANYGYTF. CDR3 bases: TGCGCCAGCAGCTTGGGCCCGGTAGCTAACTATGGCTACACCTTC. The variable domain in full, completed from reference TRBV5-1 and TRBJ1-2, reads KAGVTQTPRYLIKTRGQQVTLSCSPISGHRSVSWYQQTPGQGLQFLFEYFSETQRNKGNFPGRFSGRQFSNSRSEMNVSTLELGDSALYLCASSLGPVANYGYTFGSGTRLTVV.

This chain's CDR3 is CASTPRQGASTGELFF. The CDR3 nucleotides read TGTGCCAGCACCCCCAGACAGGGGGCCTCCACCGGGGAGCTGTTTTTT. The V and J genes are TRBV5-4 and TRBJ2-2; 10 nucleotides match TRBD1. Germline V CDR1 and CDR2: SGHNT, YYREEE (reference sequence). The V and J ends lost 6 bases and 4 bases, in that order; junction bases with no gene match: 9. The CDR3 sequence is 16 residues long.

The J gene is TRBJ2-2, the V gene TRBV5-1, with D maybe TRBD2 (6 bases). The V end was cut by 0 bases, the J end by 0 bases, with 9 bases between. Germline loops: CDR1 SGHRS, CDR2 YFSETQ. The CDR3 sequence is 16 residues long. The DNA of the CDR3 is TGCGCCAGCAGCTTGGCCACGGGGGCGAACACCGGGGAGCTGTTTTTT. It encodes CASSLATGANTGELFF.

The V and J genes are TRBV19 and TRBJ2-3; no clear D gene. Deletions cut 2 bases from V and 2 bases from J, with 11 bases between. CDR1 is LNHDA and CDR2 is SQIVND in the germline V gene (reference sequence). The CDR3 is 15 amino acids. The CDR3: CASSISHSYTDTQYF. CDR3 bases: TGTGCCAGTAGTATATCACACAGTTACACAGATACGCAGTATTTT.

The table lists this clone with a few counts. The J gene is TRBJ1-5, the V gene TRBV5-4; tentatively, D is TRBD1 (6 bases). There are 14 residues in the CDR3. Germline lookup yields CDR1 SGHNT and CDR2 YYREEE (reference sequence). Trimming pared 4 bases from V and 5 bases from J, leaving 13 bases between. In DNA form, the CDR3 reads TGTGCCAGCAGCACCGGGACATACGATCAGCCCCAGCATTTT. This translates into CASSTGTYDQPQHF.

The gene calls are TRBV20-1 and TRBJ2-7, with a weak D call TRBD2 (5 bases). Trimming took 3 bases from V and 3 from J, leaving 15 bases between them. CDR3 length: 14 residues. CDR1 is DFQATT, CDR2 SNEGSKA, per germline (reference sequence). The CDR3 is CSASSGERLYEQYF. CDR3 DNA: TGCAGTGCTAGTTCCGGGGAGAGGCTCTACGAGCAGTACTTC.

About this clone itself: Other nucleotide sequences from this sample produce the same CDR3. The J gene is TRBJ1-1, the V gene TRBV5-6, with 10 bases that match TRBD1. This CDR3 contains 17 residues. CDR1 is SGHDT, CDR2 YYEEEE, per germline. Germline trimming cut 0 bases from V and 0 bases from J; bases unmatched to any gene: 5. DNA for the CDR3: TGTGCCAGCAGCTTGGTACGGGACAGGGGCATGAACACTGAAGCTTTCTTT. It codes for CASSLVRDRGMNTEAFF.

A single count supports this clone. The chain has TRBV7-6 and TRBJ2-3; the D gene is possibly TRBD2 (6 bases). The CDR3 has 15 amino acids. Germline CDR1 SGHVS, CDR2 FNYEAQ. The V end was cut by 5 bases, the J end by 0 bases, with 12 bases between. This CDR3 is CASSLLEGSTDTQYF. The CDR3 nucleotides are TGTGCCAGCAGCCTCTTGGAGGGAAGCACAGATACGCAGTATTTT.

The chain links TRBV19 to TRBJ2-3; the match to TRBD1 covers 9 bases. The J segment lost 2 bases and the V segment lost 8 bases, leaving 8 bases of the junction unmatched. CDR1 is LNHDA, CDR2 SQIVND, per germline (reference sequence). The CDR3 length is 15 residues. In DNA, the CDR3 is TGTGCCAGTGCCGAGGGACAGGGATACACAGATACGCAGTATTTT. The encoded protein is CASAEGQGYTDTQYF. The full variable domain, with the rest looked up from reference TRBV19 and TRBJ2-3, is DGGITQSPKYLFRKEGQNVTLSCEQNLNHDAMYWYRQDPGQGLRLIYYSQIVNDFQKGDIAEGYSVSREKKESFPLTVTSAQKNPTAFYLCASAEGQGYTDTQYFGPGTRLTVL.

The chain links TRBV9 to TRBJ1-6; perhaps TRBD1 as D (5 bases). Trimming shortened V by 0 bases and J by 9 bases, and 13 bases separated the two germline ends. This CDR3 has 15 amino acids. CDR1 SGDLS and CDR2 YYNGEE come from the germline V gene. CDR3 DNA: TGTGCCAGCAGCGTAGAGGGGCCCCCTTTTTCACCCCTCCACTTT. Translation gives CASSVEGPPFSPLHF.

This clone has only one observation. The chain combines TRBV21-1 with TRBJ2-1; TRBD2 is the table's D call, not checked against the DNA. TRBV21-1 corresponds to a pseudogene. The CDR3 contains 13 residues. The CDR3 DNA reads TGTGCCGAAGGCGGGTTCTCCTACAATGAGCAGTTCTTC. Residues: CAEGGFSYNEQFF.

J is TRBJ2-1 and V is TRBV5-1; 7 nucleotides align to TRBD1. CDR3 length: 13 residues. V dropped 4 bases and J dropped 9; count of bases not matched to a gene: 7. In germline, CDR1 is SGHRS, CDR2 YFSETQ. The CDR3 loop reads CASSDRVRSEQFF. CDR3 coding DNA: TGCGCCAGCAGCGACAGGGTTCGGAGTGAGCAGTTCTTC.

The chain is built from TRBV11-2 and TRBJ2-7, with D maybe TRBD2 (6 bases). The CDR3 contains 15 residues. V lost 5 bases and J 2 bases, leaving 16 bases between the germline ends. Per germline, CDR1 SGHAT and CDR2 FQNNGV. In nucleotides, the CDR3 is TGTGCCAGCAGCCCGATGGGGACTCCCACCTACGAGCAGTACTTC. Translated, it gives CASSPMGTPTYEQYF.

This clone was observed once. The rearrangement uses TRBV6-5 and TRBJ2-2; D not resolved. CDR1 is MNHEY, CDR2 SVGAGI, per germline. CDR3 length: 14 amino acids. V dropped 7 bases and J dropped 0 bases, with 9 bases sitting between them. The CDR3 sequence: CASKRLANTGELFF. In DNA, the CDR3 is TGTGCCAGCAAAAGACTGGCGAACACCGGGGAGCTGTTTTTT.

The V gene is TRBV5-4, the J gene TRBJ2-5, with 7 bases matching TRBD1. The germline V gene has CDR1 SGHNT and CDR2 YYREEE (reference sequence). Trimming cost V 10 bases and J 5 bases; bases outside gene matches: 14. This CDR3 is 14 amino acids long. In DNA, the CDR3 is TGTGCCGGAAACCGACAGGGTGGAAGTGAGACCCAGTACTTC. Its translation: CAGNRQGGSETQYF.

The gene calls are TRBV3-1 (or the pseudogene TRBV3-2) and TRBJ2-5; 11 nucleotides match TRBD2. Looked up from germline, CDR1 is LGHDT and CDR2 is YNNKEL (reference sequence). The CDR3 sequence is 18 residues long. V was clipped by 0 bases and J by 2 bases; unmatched bases: 8. CDR3 nucleotides: TGTGCCAGCAGCCAAGATCCCCCTAGCGGGGGGCGGCAAGAGACCCAGTACTTC. Translated: CASSQDPPSGGRQETQYF.